Below are 9 T cell receptor beta chains sequenced from a single sample in a study of CD8 T cells in ankylosing spondylitis. TCRdb reprocessed the 5' RACE reads via MiXCR and lists one record per CDR3 protein. Of a few hundred thousand distinct CDR3 sequences in the sample, roughly a tenth were seen once. What was sequenced was blood, either unsorted or a sorted T cell fraction (not recorded which). The receptors were gathered from a male donor with ankylosing spondylitis or in good health (not recorded which).

There are a few counts of this clonotype. The chain links TRBV5-6 to TRBJ2-5, with 11 bases matching TRBD2. Germline loops: CDR1 SGHDT, CDR2 YYEEEE. The V and J ends lost 4 bases and 3 bases, in that order; junction bases with no gene match: 2. This CDR3 is built from 14 residues. CDR3 residues: CASSLTSGEETQYF. DNA for the CDR3: TGTGCCAGCAGCCTGACTAGCGGGGAAGAGACCCAGTACTTC.

The J gene is TRBJ2-1, the V gene TRBV7-6; D might be TRBD2 (5 bases). Per germline, CDR1 SGHVS and CDR2 FNYEAQ. CDR3 length equals 21 residues. Between the trimmed V and J ends, which lost 2 bases and 8 bases, there was a span of 34 bases. In DNA form, the CDR3 reads TGTGCCAGCAGCTTATCACCAAACCCCATGGACCCGGGGTTTAGTCTGGATGAGCAGTTCTTC. Translated: CASSLSPNPMDPGFSLDEQFF.

This clonotype was counted a few times. The J gene is TRBJ2-7, the V gene TRBV18, with D perhaps matching TRBD1 or TRBD2 (5 bases each). This CDR3 comprises 14 residues. Trimming stripped 0 bases from V and 6 bases from J, with 12 bases between. Germline CDR1 is KGHSH and CDR2 is LQKENI. The CDR3 reads CASSPPGSGTEQYF. For the CDR3, the DNA is TGTGCCAGCTCACCACCGGGGTCAGGGACCGAGCAGTACTTC.

In nucleotides, the CDR3 is TGTGCCAGCAGCTTAGCGGTGGAACTGTTTTTT. This gives the protein CASSLAVELFF. V gene TRBV7-8 combines with J gene TRBJ1-4; D not resolved. V was cut by 0 bases and J by 12 bases, with 5 bases left in between. Germline CDR1 is SGHVS and CDR2 is FQNEAQ. The CDR3 has 11 amino acids.

There are a few counts of this clonotype. V gene TRBV30 combines with J gene TRBJ2-2, with 9 nucleotides matching TRBD1. The CDR3 totals 15 residues. CDR1 GTSNPN and CDR2 SVGIG come from the germline V gene (reference sequence). J was trimmed by 7 bases and V by 3 bases; bases with no gene match: 9. DNA for the CDR3: TGTGCCTGGAGCCGCAGAGGGACAGGGCACGGGGAGCTGTTTTTT. It encodes CAWSRRGTGHGELFF.

This clonotype has a count of ten or more. V usage is TRBV5-6 and J usage is TRBJ1-2; a possible D gene is TRBD1 (5 bases). Germline V gene lookup returns CDR1 SGHDT and CDR2 YYEEEE. This CDR3 is 12 amino acids long. Trimming shortened V by 3 bases and J by 2 bases, and 5 bases separated the two germline ends. The DNA for the CDR3 is TGTGCCAGCAGCTGGGACAACTATGGCTACACCTTC. This sequence encodes CASSWDNYGYTF.

This clonotype was picked up many times. The gene calls are TRBV4-1 and TRBJ2-6; 11 nucleotides align to TRBD1. Looked up from germline, CDR1 is MGHRA and CDR2 is YSYEKL. After removal of 4 bases from V and 0 bases from J, the junction contained 5 bases not matched to a gene. The CDR3 extends over 18 amino acids. CDR3 region: CASSLGQGAFSGANVLTF. The CDR3 DNA reads as TGCGCCAGCAGCCTAGGACAGGGGGCGTTCTCTGGGGCCAACGTCCTGACTTTC.

The chain recombines TRBV28 with TRBJ1-1; a weak D match, TRBD1 (5 bases). CDR1 and CDR2 (germline): MDHEN, SYDVKM. V shed 6 bases and J shed 5 bases, with 19 bases lying between them. The CDR3 is 15 residues long. This CDR3 reads CASSPPLGRRTEAFF. The CDR3, as DNA: TGTGCCAGCAGCCCTCCACTGGGACGTCGGACTGAAGCTTTCTTT.

This clonotype was observed at least ten times. The J gene is TRBJ2-2, the V gene TRBV9; TRBD2 is a possible D gene (5 bases). The CDR3 runs 13 residues. Germline V gives CDR1 SGDLS, CDR2 YYNGEE. Deletions cut 0 bases from V and 7 bases from J, with 7 bases between. The CDR3 protein is CASSVGAGGELFF. In nucleotides, the CDR3 is TGTGCCAGCAGCGTAGGGGCGGGCGGGGAGCTGTTTTTT.